The source of this T cell receptor (beta chain) is a study of Graves' ophthalmopathy and Graves' hyperthyroidism. General study findings and limits: Progression of ophthalmopathy was predicted by the model with around 70% sensitivity and roughly 74% specificity. Blood repertoires reportedly contained most expanded thyroid clonotypes above 0.001 frequency.

Aged 18 to 65, hyperthyroidism patients had been newly diagnosed, with under 2 months' duration. Germline V gene lookup returns CDR1 SGHRS and CDR2 YFSETQ. The CDR3 is 15 amino acids. The V and J ends lost 4 bases and 6 bases, in that order; junction bases with no gene match: 11. About this clonotype itself: Its specificity is unknown.

RNA served as the template for amplifying TCR beta CDR3 regions. Following a first-round RT-PCR that used HTBI primers, a second-round multiplex PCR was carried out. One entry per CDR3 protein results from TCRdb running MiXCR on the multiplex PCR reads. There are over a million distinct CDR3 sequences in the sample; about two fifths occur only once, and roughly 11% lies in the top ten. V usage is TRBV5-1 and J usage is TRBJ2-5; 8 bases map to TRBD1. This clonotype was obtained from an adult man with Graves' hyperthyroidism. Sequencing input: peripheral blood or thyroid tissue (not recorded which). The CDR3 DNA sequence: TGCGCCAGCAGCATTGGACAGGGCCTCATTAAGACCCAGTACTTC. Protein sequence: CASSIGQGLIKTQYF.